The next 30 T cell receptor beta chains were all read from a single sample in a study of identical twins. One entry per CDR3 protein results from TCRdb running MiXCR on the 5' RACE reads. This table holds some 260,000 distinct CDR3 sequences, around 15% found once. Sequencing was done on a sample of memory (CD45RO+) T cells sorted from blood. These receptors were collected from a woman under 30 in good health.

The chain has TRBV5-1 and TRBJ2-6, with D unresolved. Trimming removed 0 bases from V and 6 bases from J, with 13 bases in between. Germline-derived CDR1 and CDR2 are SGHRS and YFSETQ. This CDR3 is 16 amino acids long. The CDR3 sequence: CASSLAGGEKANVLTF. The DNA of the CDR3 is TGCGCCAGCAGCTTGGCCGGTGGAGAAAAGGCCAACGTCCTGACTTTC.

This clonotype occurred a few times. The chain couples TRBV5-4 to TRBJ2-3; the D call may be TRBD1 or TRBD2 (5 bases each). This CDR3 has 16 residues. Germline V gene sequence: CDR1 SGHNT, CDR2 YYREEE (reference sequence). V was clipped by 3 bases and J by 2 bases, with 16 bases between them. The CDR3 reads CASSSGTARSTDTQYF. CDR3 nucleotide sequence: TGTGCCAGCAGCTCCGGGACGGCTCGATCCACAGATACGCAGTATTTT.

At least ten counts were recorded for this clonotype. J is TRBJ1-5 and V is TRBV20-1; a possible D gene is TRBD1 (5 bases). The CDR3 spans 12 residues. V shed 5 bases and J shed 2 bases, with 7 bases lying between them. CDR1 and CDR2 (germline): DFQATT, SNEGSKA (reference sequence). The CDR3 loop is CSAGRGNQPQHF. The DNA for the CDR3 is TGCAGTGCTGGCAGGGGCAATCAGCCCCAGCATTTT.

This clonotype appeared many times. V is TRBV5-1 and J is TRBJ2-7, with D uncertain. The CDR3 sequence is 15 residues long. The germline V gene encodes CDR1 SGHRS and CDR2 YFSETQ. V lost 0 bases, J lost 1 base, and 11 bases lay in between. CDR3 sequence (DNA): TGCGCCAGCAGCTTGGAGCCCTTTAAATCCTACGAGCAGTACTTC. Its protein is CASSLEPFKSYEQYF.

This clonotype occurred many times. The V and J genes are TRBV20-1 and TRBJ2-1, with D perhaps matching TRBD2 (6 bases). Germline V gene data show CDR1 as DFQATT and CDR2 as SNEGSKA (reference sequence). The CDR3 extends over 12 amino acids. V was clipped by 6 bases and J by 7 bases, with 13 bases between them. This CDR3 reads CSAELARNEQFF. The CDR3 DNA sequence: TGCAGTGCAGAACTAGCACGGAATGAGCAGTTCTTC.

By sample fraction, this clonotype is medium-sized. V is TRBV6-5 and J is TRBJ1-1, with a tentative D call TRBD1 (5 bases). The V gene lost 3 bases and the J gene lost 11 bases, with 13 bases spanning the gap. Per the germline V gene, CDR1 is MNHEY and CDR2 is SVGAGI. This CDR3 has 12 amino acids. This CDR3 reads CASSYGDGLAFF. As DNA, the CDR3 is TGTGCCAGCAGTTATGGGGACGGGTTGGCTTTCTTT.

Concerning this clonotype itself: An end of the junction differs from the germline gene, which may be a read error. The chain is built from TRBV7-3 and TRBJ2-1; TRBD2 matches at 14 bases. Germline V CDR1 and CDR2: SGHTA, FQGTGA. The CDR3 is made up of 19 amino acids. CDR3 residues: CAISYKGTSGRRGSTEQFF. The CDR3 DNA is TGTGCCATCAGCTATAAGGGGACTAGCGGGAGAAGGGGCAGTACTGAGCAGTTCTTC.

This chain joins TRBV11-2 and TRBJ2-5; weak D call: TRBD1 (6 bases). The CDR3 extends over 13 amino acids. V was pared by 3 bases and J by 3 bases, with 8 bases between. Per germline, CDR1 SGHAT and CDR2 FQNNGV. For the CDR3, the DNA is TGTGCCAGCAGCTTTGCAGGGGAAGAGACCCAGTACTTC. Amino acid sequence: CASSFAGEETQYF.

In its sample, this clonotype was seen many times. The rearrangement uses TRBV14 and TRBJ2-1; 11 bases align to TRBD2. This CDR3 has 16 amino acids. Germline V gives CDR1 SGHDN, CDR2 FVKESK. V trimming: 2 bases; J trimming: 6 bases; junction bases outside the gene matches: 6. The CDR3 DNA reads as TGTGCCAGCAGCCAACCCGGGACTAGCGGAGCCAATGAGCAGTTCTTC. Its protein is CASSQPGTSGANEQFF.

CDR3 loop: CASREAGTSGKNTGELFF. The CDR3 DNA follows: TGTGCAAGTCGCGAAGCCGGGACTAGCGGGAAGAACACCGGGGAGCTGTTTTTT. The rearrangement joins TRBV12-2 to TRBJ2-2; the DNA was not used to check the table's D call, TRBD2. TRBV12-2 is a pseudogene segment. CDR3 length: 18 residues.

The V gene is TRBV18, the J gene TRBJ2-7; 9 bases are shared with TRBD2. CDR3 length: 15 amino acids. V lost 4 bases, J lost 3 bases, and 7 bases stayed unmatched. From germline, CDR1 is KGHSH and CDR2 LQKENI. The chain's CDR3 is CASSQSTSGNYEQYF. The CDR3 DNA reads TGTGCCAGCTCACAGTCGACTAGCGGAAACTACGAGCAGTACTTC.

This clonotype was recorded many times. The chain recombines TRBV12-3 or TRBV12-4 with TRBJ2-6; a possible D gene is TRBD1 (5 bases). CDR3 length equals 15 residues. V shed 4 bases and J shed 1 base, with 8 bases lying between them. The CDR3 DNA sequence: TGTGCCAGCAGTTCCCAGGGATCTGGGGCCAACGTCCTGACTTTC. Protein sequence: CASSSQGSGANVLTF.

Only a few counts were recorded for this clonotype. J is TRBJ1-4 and V is TRBV2; TRBD1 matches 7 bases. V shed 4 bases and J 5 bases; nucleotides not matched to a gene: 7. This CDR3 is 15 amino acids long. CDR1 SNHLY and CDR2 FYNNEI come from the germline V gene. In DNA, the CDR3 is TGTGCCAGCAGTGGCGGAGGGGGCCGAAATGAAAAACTGTTTTTT. It codes for CASSGGGGRNEKLFF.

The rearrangement links TRBV20-1 to TRBJ2-7; D gene unclear. CDR3 size: 13 residues. Germline CDR1 DFQATT, CDR2 SNEGSKA (reference sequence). The V and J ends lost 4 bases and 5 bases respectively, with 15 bases between them. In DNA form, the CDR3 reads TGCAGTGCTACCCCCCAGGAACGCGACGAGCAGTACTTC. Protein: CSATPQERDEQYF.

The J gene is TRBJ1-1, the V gene TRBV3-1; D is unclear. This CDR3 contains 13 residues. Germline values: CDR1 LGHDT, CDR2 YNNKEL (reference sequence). V shed 0 bases and J shed 11 bases, with 13 bases lying between them. The CDR3 bases are TGTGCCAGCAGCCAAGATGATGCCTTAGGGGCTTTCTTT. This translates into CASSQDDALGAFF.

This clonotype showed up many times. This CDR3 reads CASSLRMGQETQYF. Written as DNA, the CDR3 is TGTGCCAGCAGCCTCCGAATGGGGCAAGAGACCCAGTACTTC. The chain is built from TRBV5-6 and TRBJ2-5; D is unclear. Trimming took 4 bases from V and 2 from J, leaving 12 bases between them. The CDR3 totals 14 residues. The germline gives CDR1 SGHDT, CDR2 YYEEEE.

There are a few counts of this clonotype. V usage is TRBV3-1 and J usage is TRBJ2-5, with D possibly matching TRBD1 (6 bases). Germline CDR1 LGHDT, CDR2 YNNKEL (reference sequence). The CDR3 consists of 16 residues. V lost 4 bases and J lost 0, with 15 bases in between. The CDR3 coding sequence is TGTGCCAGCAGCCCATGGGACAACTCGGACCAAGAGACCCAGTACTTC. Translated, it gives CASSPWDNSDQETQYF.

The sample holds a few counts of this clonotype. The J gene is TRBJ2-7, the V gene TRBV5-1; 7 bases are shared with TRBD2. After removal of 1 base from V and 0 bases from J, the junction contained 7 bases not matched to a gene. In germline, CDR1 is SGHRS, CDR2 YFSETQ. The CDR3 has 16 amino acids. CDR3 residues: CASSLSASGTSYEQYF. CDR3 in DNA: TGCGCCAGCAGCTTGTCGGCTAGCGGAACCTCCTACGAGCAGTACTTC.

This clonotype has more than one count but fewer than ten. The genes are TRBV6-5 and TRBJ1-1; D gene ambiguous. This CDR3 has 18 amino acids. Trimming pared 0 bases from V and 0 bases from J, leaving 17 bases between. CDR1 is MNHEY, CDR2 SVGAGI, per germline. The DNA of the CDR3 is TGTGCCAGCAGTTACTCGACACGTCCTGGCAGGTTGAACACTGAAGCTTTCTTT. Protein: CASSYSTRPGRLNTEAFF.

The rearrangement joins TRBV11-3 to TRBJ2-1; no firm D call. CDR1 and CDR2 (germline): SGHNT, YENEEA. V was clipped by 0 bases and J by 7 bases, with 13 bases between them. The CDR3 has 15 amino acids. CDR3 nucleotide sequence: TGTGCCAGCAGCTTAGAGGCCAAAGGGAAAAATGAGCAGTTCTTC. It is translated as CASSLEAKGKNEQFF.

This clonotype was counted ten times or more. The V and J genes are TRBV3-1 and TRBJ2-3; 9 bases are a match to TRBD2. The CDR3 loop spans 15 amino acids. Trimming at V came to 8 bases and at J to 0 bases, leaving 6 bases not matched to a gene. CDR1 is LGHDT and CDR2 is YNNKEL in the germline V gene (reference sequence). This CDR3 reads CASSYLAGSTDTQYF. CDR3 in DNA: TGTGCCAGCTCCTATCTAGCGGGGAGCACAGATACGCAGTATTTT.

This clonotype was found a few times. V gene TRBV7-2 combines with J gene TRBJ1-1; tentatively, D is TRBD1 (5 bases). V lost 5 bases and J 9 bases, leaving 10 bases between the germline ends. The CDR3 has 11 residues. Germline loops: CDR1 SGHTA, CDR2 FQGNSA. Written as DNA, the CDR3 is TGTGCCAGCAGCCCCAGGGTCCAAGCTTTCTTT. It yields the protein CASSPRVQAFF. The variable domain in full, completed from reference TRBV7-2 and TRBJ1-1, reads GAGVSQSPSNKVTEKGKDVELRCDPISGHTALYWYRQSLGQGLEFLIYFQGNSAPDKSGLPSDRFSAERTGGSVSTLTIQRTQQEDSAVYLCASSPRVQAFFGQGTRLTVV.

V is TRBV20-1 and J is TRBJ2-1; possibly TRBD1 or TRBD2 for D (5 bases each). V was trimmed by 4 bases and J by 2 bases, leaving 15 bases between them. Germline V gene sequence: CDR1 DFQATT, CDR2 SNEGSKA (reference sequence). This CDR3 region has 15 residues. The CDR3 protein is CSATVSGLTYNEQFF. DNA for the CDR3: TGCAGTGCTACGGTCTCGGGGCTCACCTACAATGAGCAGTTCTTC.

This clonotype has just a few counts. V gene TRBV4-2 combines with J gene TRBJ2-5, with 8 bases aligning to TRBD2. Trimming removed 3 bases from V and 1 base from J; junction bases left unmatched: 13. Germline CDR1 reads LGHNA; CDR2 reads YNFKEQ. CDR3 length: 18 residues. CDR3 DNA: TGTGCCAGCAGCCAGGAGCGAGACACGGGGGGGAGCCAAGAGACCCAGTACTTC. It is translated as CASSQERDTGGSQETQYF.

This clonotype was counted ten times or more. The chain combines TRBV5-6 with TRBJ2-3, with D uncertain. From germline, CDR1 is SGHDT and CDR2 YYEEEE. Between the trimmed V and J ends, which lost 2 bases and 6 bases, there was a span of 4 bases. The CDR3 totals 11 residues. The CDR3 region is CASSFRDTQYF. CDR3 DNA: TGTGCCAGCAGCTTTCGGGATACGCAGTATTTT.

The genes are TRBV20-1 and TRBJ1-1; possibly TRBD1 for D (5 bases). Trimming cost V 3 bases and J 5 bases, with 10 bases left between them. This CDR3 has 12 residues. From germline, CDR1 is DFQATT and CDR2 SNEGSKA (reference sequence). The chain's CDR3 is CSARRGRTEAFF. The CDR3 DNA sequence: TGCAGTGCTAGGAGGGGAAGGACTGAAGCTTTCTTT.

The V gene is TRBV27, the J gene TRBJ2-3; the D is unclear. CDR3 length: 16 amino acids. Germline CDR1 reads MNHEY; CDR2 reads SMNVEV (reference sequence). The ends were cut back, 5 bases at V and 0 bases at J, with 15 bases in the middle. CDR3 loop: CASSPIRQTSTDTQYF. As DNA, the CDR3 is TGTGCCAGCAGTCCAATTAGACAAACTAGCACAGATACGCAGTATTTT.

This clonotype was found a few times. The chain combines TRBV13 with TRBJ2-1; D may be TRBD1 (6 bases). Per germline, CDR1 PRHDT and CDR2 FYEKMQ (reference sequence). The ends were cut back, 5 bases at V and 7 bases at J, with 21 bases in the middle. The CDR3 has 16 amino acids. The CDR3 region has the DNA TGTGCCAGCAGCCCGGGGACACCCCTTGATATGAATGAGCAGTTCTTC. It translates to CASSPGTPLDMNEQFF.

V and J are TRBV4-1 and TRBJ1-2, with a tentative D call TRBD1 (5 bases). Germline CDR1 MGHRA, CDR2 YSYEKL. Trimming removed 2 bases at V and 2 bases at J, with 18 bases between. The CDR3 runs to 17 residues. The DNA for the CDR3 is TGCGCCAGCAGCCAAAACATTGGTGAGAGGGGAAACTATGGCTACACCTTC. Its protein is CASSQNIGERGNYGYTF.

The chain is built from TRBV7-2 and TRBJ2-1, with 8 positions matching TRBD2. Germline V gives CDR1 SGHTA, CDR2 FQGNSA. The CDR3 has 16 residues. V shed 2 bases and J 10 bases; nucleotides not matched to a gene: 13. CDR3 region: CASSLRIRTGGHEQFF. CDR3 DNA: TGTGCCAGCAGCTTACGTATTAGAACGGGAGGGCACGAGCAGTTCTTC.